This passage covers 16 T cell receptor beta chains from one sample sequenced in a study of blood T cell repertoires in COVID-19. Produced via immunoSEQ multiplex PCR; TCRdb's table is partial and in-frame only. The table records approximately 200,000 clones, 80% to 90% of them present only once. Sample: peripheral blood. These receptors came from a woman aged 80 or over with acute or convalescent COVID-19.

The J gene is TRBJ2-3, the V gene TRBV6-1, with TRBD2 identical over 14 bases. The CDR3 length is 16 residues. Germline CDR1 MNHNS, CDR2 SASEGT. Trimming removed 4 bases from V and 7 bases from J; junction bases left unmatched: 7. The DNA for the CDR3 is TGTGCCAGCAGTGCGGGGACTAGCGGGAGTCGACATACGCAGTATTTT. Its translation: CASSAGTSGSRHTQYF.

This clone was counted between two and nine times. The J gene is TRBJ2-7, the V gene TRBV5-1; 9 bases match TRBD1. The V gene end was trimmed by 6 bases and the J gene end by 7 bases; junction bases not matched to a gene: 11. The CDR3 is 14 residues long. Germline V gene sequence: CDR1 SGHRS, CDR2 YFSETQ. CDR3 sequence: CASTSGDRAEEQYF. CDR3 in DNA: TGCGCCAGCACGAGTGGGGACAGGGCTGAGGAGCAGTACTTC.

V is TRBV6-1 and J is TRBJ1-2; no reliable D call. CDR1 and CDR2 (germline): MNHNS, SASEGT. V was cut by 0 bases and J by 4 bases, with 15 bases left in between. CDR3 length equals 16 residues. This chain's CDR3 is CASSEAGGGLFYGYTF. Written as DNA, the CDR3 is TGTGCCAGCAGTGAAGCGGGTGGAGGCCTCTTCTATGGCTACACCTTC.

This clone was picked up one time. The genes are TRBV30 and TRBJ1-5; 9 positions agree with TRBD1. The CDR3 spans 13 residues. With 6 bases clipped from V and 3 bases from J, the junction kept 3 bases outside the gene matches. The germline V gene has CDR1 GTSNPN and CDR2 SVGIG (reference sequence). The CDR3 region has the DNA TGTGCCTGTCGACAGGGGGACAATCAGCCCCAGCATTTT. This gives the protein CACRQGDNQPQHF. Complete variable domain (other parts from reference TRBV30 and TRBJ1-5): SQTIHQWPATLVQPVGSPLSLECTVEGTSNPNLYWYRQAAGRGLQLLFYSVGIGQISSEVPQNLSASRPQDRQFILSSKKLLLSDSGFYLCACRQGDNQPQHFGDGTRLSIL.

This sequence joins TRBV6-5 and TRBJ2-7; TRBD1 is a possible D gene (6 bases). V was shortened by 6 bases and J by 3 bases, with 12 bases between the two germline ends. CDR1 and CDR2 (germline): MNHEY, SVGAGI. The CDR3 is made up of 13 amino acids. CDR3 sequence: CASRGGQFYEQYF. The CDR3 DNA follows: TGTGCCAGCAGGGGCGGACAGTTCTACGAGCAGTACTTC.

The table lists this clone with a count of one. For the CDR3, the DNA is TGTGCCAGCAGCTTAGATCAGGTGAACACTGAAGCTTTCTTT. It is translated as CASSLDQVNTEAFF. The rearrangement links TRBV11-3 to TRBJ1-1; D unclear. Germline CDR1 reads SGHNT; CDR2 reads YENEEA. The CDR3 sequence is 14 residues long. With 0 bases removed from V and 0 bases from J, the gap between germline ends came to 5 bases.

V is TRBV2 and J is TRBJ1-4, with 8 bases matching TRBD1. The ends lost 7 bases at V and 3 bases at J; junction bases unmatched: 7. Germline CDR1 reads SNHLY; CDR2 reads FYNNEI. The length of the CDR3 is 15 residues. The CDR3 DNA reads as TGTGCCAGCAACCAGGGGGCGTCGTCTAATGAAAAACTGTTTTTT. This translates into CASNQGASSNEKLFF.

The chain is built from TRBV5-1 and TRBJ2-2, with TRBD2 identical over 7 bases. CDR1 and CDR2 (germline): SGHRS, YFSETQ. The CDR3 is 16 amino acids. Trimming took 0 bases from V and 2 from J; bases not matched to a gene: 4. This CDR3 reads CASSLAAGVNTGELFF. DNA of the CDR3: TGCGCCAGCAGCTTGGCTGCGGGGGTCAACACCGGGGAGCTGTTTTTT.

The rearrangement uses TRBV6-2 or TRBV6-3 and TRBJ1-2, with 11 bases fitting TRBD1. The junction had 9 bases not matched to a gene; V was cut back by 4 bases and J by 11 bases. The CDR3 is made up of 14 amino acids. Germline CDR1 and CDR2: MNHEY and SVGEGT. The DNA of the CDR3 is TGTGCCAGCAGTTCTTTACGGACAGGGGGCGAATACACCTTC. Translating it yields CASSSLRTGGEYTF.

This clone was counted a few times. The chain links TRBV19 to TRBJ2-7, with 9 positions matching TRBD1. Looked up from germline, CDR1 is LNHDA and CDR2 is SQIVND (reference sequence). The CDR3 sequence is 14 residues long. V trimming: 9 bases; J trimming: 8 bases; junction bases outside the gene matches: 14. CDR3 sequence (DNA): TGTGCCAGCACGGCCGGGACAGGGACTCGGAAGCAGTACTTC. It specifies CASTAGTGTRKQYF.

This clone was recorded at least ten times. The chain carries TRBV27 and TRBJ2-3; tentatively, D is TRBD2 (7 bases). Trimming took off 9 bases at V and 2 bases at J, with 18 bases between the two ends. The V gene's germline CDR1 is MNHEY and CDR2 SMNVEV (reference sequence). This CDR3 has 15 amino acids. The CDR3 nucleotides read TGTGCCAGTTCCCAAGGGGGGGGTAACACAGATACGCAGTATTTT. It specifies CASSQGGGNTDTQYF.

The chain links TRBV4-3 to TRBJ2-6; a weak D match, TRBD2 (6 bases). V lost 4 bases, J lost 0 bases, and 13 bases lay in between. The CDR3 totals 17 residues. Germline CDR1 and CDR2: LGHNA and YSLEER. CDR3 in amino acids: CASSRSPRGSGANVLTF. The DNA for the CDR3 is TGCGCCAGCAGCCGATCCCCGCGGGGCTCTGGGGCCAACGTCCTGACTTTC.

J is TRBJ2-5 and V is TRBV6-2 or TRBV6-3; tentative D call: TRBD2 (5 bases). The germline V gene has CDR1 MNHEY and CDR2 SVGEGT. The CDR3 sequence is 14 residues long. V was trimmed by 2 bases and J by 5 bases, leaving 12 bases between them. For the CDR3, the DNA is TGTGCCAGCAGTTACGGACTGAGAGAGGAGACCCAGTACTTC. Encoded protein: CASSYGLREETQYF.

This clone was seen only a few times. The chain is built from TRBV19 and TRBJ2-7; 10 bases agree with TRBD2. Germline loops: CDR1 LNHDA, CDR2 SQIVND (reference sequence). Germline trimming cut 4 bases from V and 4 bases from J; bases unmatched to any gene: 10. The CDR3 has 16 residues. In DNA, the CDR3 is TGTGCCAGTAGTACCCTGGGTAGCGGGGGGTTATACGAGCAGTACTTC. This codes for CASSTLGSGGLYEQYF.

The chain links TRBV3-1 (or the pseudogene TRBV3-2) to TRBJ2-1, with 7 bases that match TRBD2. CDR3 size: 17 residues. V trimming: 2 bases; J trimming: 6 bases; junction bases outside the gene matches: 13. Germline CDR1 and CDR2: LGHDT and YNNKEL (reference sequence). This chain's CDR3 is CASSQPWGSAGVNEQFF. CDR3 DNA: TGTGCCAGCAGCCAACCCTGGGGGTCTGCGGGGGTCAATGAGCAGTTCTTC.

V usage is TRBV1 and J usage is TRBJ2-7; no DNA check was done on the table's D call, TRBD1. TRBV1 is a listed pseudogene. This CDR3 spans 15 amino acids. In nucleotides, the CDR3 is TGCACCAGCAGCCAAGGACAGGTTCCTCCCTACGAGCAGTACTTC. This translates into CTSSQGQVPPYEQYF.